The sample holds many counts of the clone carrying this T cell receptor (beta chain). To make TCR beta libraries, researchers used iRepertoire HTBI primers and Arm-PCR of CDR3 regions. TCRdb called the multiplex PCR reads again in MiXCR, with one record for every CDR3 protein. This sample has fewer than 350,000 distinct CDR3 sequences, with over 15% found just once. The data were obtained in a study of regulatory T cells in long-lasting Graves disease. CDR3 size: 16 residues. The J segment lost 0 bases and the V segment lost 2 bases, leaving 2 bases of the junction unmatched. Germline lookup yields CDR1 MNHEY and CDR2 SMNVEV (reference sequence). Documented time point: newly diagnosed GD, antithyroid drugs for less than 3 months. PBMC RNA served as the TCR library source. The source of the patients was an endocrinology department in Xi'an, China.

The V call is TRBV27, the J call TRBJ2-4; 9 nucleotides line up with TRBD1. Sequenced here: peripheral blood mononuclear cells (PBMCs), sampled at new diagnosis, from a patient treated with antithyroid drugs. The TCR sequence derives from a female donor with Graves disease. CDR3 sequence: CASSLTGGLAKNIQYF. The CDR3 bases are TGTGCCAGCAGTTTAACAGGGGGCCTAGCCAAAAACATTCAGTACTTC.